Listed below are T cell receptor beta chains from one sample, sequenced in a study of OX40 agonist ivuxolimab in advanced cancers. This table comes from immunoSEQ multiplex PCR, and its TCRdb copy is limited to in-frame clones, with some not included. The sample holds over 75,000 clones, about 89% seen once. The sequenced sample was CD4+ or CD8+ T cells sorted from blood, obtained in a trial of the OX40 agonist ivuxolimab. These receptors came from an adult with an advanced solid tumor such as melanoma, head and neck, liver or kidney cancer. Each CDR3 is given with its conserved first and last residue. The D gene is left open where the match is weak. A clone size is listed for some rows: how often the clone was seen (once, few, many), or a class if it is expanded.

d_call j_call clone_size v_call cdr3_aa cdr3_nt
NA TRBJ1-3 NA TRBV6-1 CASSLGIPSGNTIYF TGTGCCAGCAGTTTGGGGATACCCTCTGGAAACACCATATATTTT
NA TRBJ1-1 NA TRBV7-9 CASSLEEWGSAFF TGTGCCAGCAGCTTAGAGGAGTGGGGATCTGCTTTCTTT
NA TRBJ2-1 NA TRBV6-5 CASSYQGRYEQFF TGTGCCAGCAGTTACCAGGGGCGGTATGAGCAGTTCTTC
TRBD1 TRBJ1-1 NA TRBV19 CASRGGQGRMAFF TGTGCCAGTAGGGGGGGACAGGGACGAATGGCTTTCTTT
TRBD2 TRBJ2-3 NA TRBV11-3 CASSLPAGGGTDTQYF TGTGCCAGCAGCCTGCCAGCGGGGGGGGGCACAGATACGCAGTATTTT
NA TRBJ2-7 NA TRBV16 CASSQSDRTLGQYF TGTGCCAGCAGCCAATCAGATCGGACGCTTGGGCAGTACTTC
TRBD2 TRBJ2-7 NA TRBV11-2 CASSLGLAGSSYEQYF TGTGCCAGCAGCTTAGGCCTAGCGGGGAGCTCCTACGAGCAGTACTTC
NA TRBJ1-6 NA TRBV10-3 CAISEQEDSPLHF TGTGCCATCAGTGAGCAGGAGGATTCACCCCTCCACTTT
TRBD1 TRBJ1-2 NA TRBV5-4 CASSLEGAGYGYTF TGTGCCAGCAGCTTGGAGGGGGCCGGCTATGGCTACACCTTC
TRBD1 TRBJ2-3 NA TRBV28 CANSGQGTDTQYF TGTGCCAACTCGGGACAGGGCACAGATACGCAGTATTTT
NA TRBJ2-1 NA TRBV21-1 CASSTGIEGVNEQFF TGTGCCAGCAGTACCGGAATAGAAGGTGTTAATGAGCAGTTCTTC
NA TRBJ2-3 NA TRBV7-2 CASSLAASTDTQYF TGTGCCAGCAGCTTAGCGGCTAGCACAGATACGCAGTATTTT
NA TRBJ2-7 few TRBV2 CAIVGRQYYEQYF TGTGCCATCGTGGGGCGCCAATACTACGAGCAGTACTTC
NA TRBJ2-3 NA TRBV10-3 CALSGMGTDTQYF TGTGCCCTATCAGGGATGGGCACAGATACGCAGTATTTT
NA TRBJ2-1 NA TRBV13 CASSQKGGAHSGFF TGTGCCAGCAGCCAAAAGGGGGGAGCCCATTCAGGGTTCTTC